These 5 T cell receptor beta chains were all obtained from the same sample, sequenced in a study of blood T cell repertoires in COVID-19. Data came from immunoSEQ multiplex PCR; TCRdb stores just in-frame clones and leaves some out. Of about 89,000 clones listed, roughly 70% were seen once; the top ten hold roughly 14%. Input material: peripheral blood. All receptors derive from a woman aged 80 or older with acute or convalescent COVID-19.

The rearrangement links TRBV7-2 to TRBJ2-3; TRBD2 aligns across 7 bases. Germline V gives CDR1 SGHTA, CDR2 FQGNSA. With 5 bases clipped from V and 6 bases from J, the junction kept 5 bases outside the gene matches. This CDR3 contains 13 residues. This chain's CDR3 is CASSTRLADTQYF. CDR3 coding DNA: TGTGCCAGCAGCACCAGACTAGCTGATACGCAGTATTTT.

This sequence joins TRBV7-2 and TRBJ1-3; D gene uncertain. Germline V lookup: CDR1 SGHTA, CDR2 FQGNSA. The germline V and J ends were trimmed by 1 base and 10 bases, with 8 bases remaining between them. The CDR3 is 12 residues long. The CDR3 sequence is CASSLVRGTIYF. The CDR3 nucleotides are TGTGCCAGCAGCTTAGTACGCGGGACCATATATTTT.

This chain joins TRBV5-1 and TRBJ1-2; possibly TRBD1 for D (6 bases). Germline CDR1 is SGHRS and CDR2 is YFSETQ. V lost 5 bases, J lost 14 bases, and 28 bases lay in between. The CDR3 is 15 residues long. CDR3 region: CASSRPTGLVMAKTF. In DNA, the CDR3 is TGCGCCAGCAGTCGGCCCACAGGGCTTGTGATGGCTAAAACCTTC.

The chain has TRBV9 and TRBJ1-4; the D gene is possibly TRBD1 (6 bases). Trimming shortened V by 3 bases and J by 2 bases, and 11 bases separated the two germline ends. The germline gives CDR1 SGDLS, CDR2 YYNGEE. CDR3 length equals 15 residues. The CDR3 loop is CASSARGHTNEKLFF. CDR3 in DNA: TGTGCCAGCAGCGCGAGGGGACACACTAATGAAAAACTGTTTTTT.

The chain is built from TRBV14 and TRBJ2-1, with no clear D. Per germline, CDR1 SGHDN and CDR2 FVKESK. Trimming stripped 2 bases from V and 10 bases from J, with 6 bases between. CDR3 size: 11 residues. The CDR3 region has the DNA TGTGCCAGCAGCCAATATCGGGAGCAGTTCTTC. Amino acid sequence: CASSQYREQFF.